Shown below are 13 T cell receptor beta chains from a single sample sequenced in a study of naive and memory T cell subsets. A UMI-containing oligonucleotide was joined by 3' ligation to the TCR cDNA template. The SP2 primer and nested alpha and beta constant region primers amplified ligated cDNA in four rounds. One entry per CDR3 protein results from TCRdb running MiXCR on the 5' RACE reads. Here the sample spans about 48,000 distinct CDR3 sequences, approximately 4.8% being singletons. Receptors were obtained from a female donor in good health.

This clonotype appeared many times. This CDR3 is CASSWMPDRLSYEQYF. The CDR3 DNA follows: TGTGCCAGCAGCTGGATGCCAGACCGCTTGAGCTACGAGCAGTACTTC. This chain uses TRBV11-2 with TRBJ2-7, with no clear D. This CDR3 is built from 16 residues. The germline V gene has CDR1 SGHAT and CDR2 FQNNGV. V was pared by 4 bases and J by 3 bases, with 19 bases between. The whole variable domain, filled in from reference TRBV11-2 and TRBJ2-7, reads EAGVAQSPRYKIIEKRQSVAFWCNPISGHATLYWYQQILGQGPKLLIQFQNNGVVDDSQLPKDRFSAERLKGVDSTLKIQPAKLEDSAVYLCASSWMPDRLSYEQYFGPGTRLTVT.

On this clonotype: Possible read error: a much larger clone is one base away. The CDR3 protein is CASSFGGRRSRETQYF. The CDR3 nucleotides are TGTGCCAGCAGTTTTGGGGGACGGAGGAGTAGGGAGACCCAGTACTTC. This chain joins TRBV28 and TRBJ2-5; either TRBD1 or TRBD2 may fit D (5 bases each). V dropped 3 bases and J dropped 5 bases, with 19 bases sitting between them. Germline CDR1 is MDHEN and CDR2 is SYDVKM. The CDR3 is 16 residues long. Together with reference TRBV28 and TRBJ2-5, the CDR3 gives the full variable domain: DVKVTQSSRYLVKRTGEKVFLECVQDMDHENMFWYRQDPGLGLRLIYFSYDVKMKEKGDIPEGYSVSREKKERFSLILESASTNQTSMYLCASSFGGRRSRETQYFGPGTRLLVL.

This clonotype showed up many times. The rearrangement joins TRBV29-1 to TRBJ2-5; 10 nucleotides line up with TRBD2. Germline lookup yields CDR1 SQVTM and CDR2 ANQGSEA. The CDR3 covers 13 residues. This CDR3 reads CSLSGRAGETQYF. CDR3 coding DNA: TGCAGTTTAAGCGGGAGGGCCGGAGAGACCCAGTACTTC.

At least ten counts were recorded for this clonotype. The chain has TRBV27 and TRBJ1-5; D possibly corresponds to TRBD1 (6 bases). CDR1 and CDR2 from the germline V gene are MNHEY and SMNVEV (reference sequence). CDR3 length equals 15 residues. Trimming left V 3 bases short and J 2 bases short, with 11 bases between. CDR3 sequence (DNA): TGTGCCAGCAGTTTGCGAGGGGGAGGCAATCAGCCCCAGCATTTT. Amino acids: CASSLRGGGNQPQHF.

The chain combines TRBV2 with TRBJ2-7; D is perhaps TRBD1 (6 bases). The CDR3 contains 14 residues. V was pared by 2 bases and J by 6 bases, with 14 bases between. Germline CDR1 is SNHLY and CDR2 is FYNNEI. The CDR3 is CASSESAQGTEQYF. The CDR3 coding sequence is TGTGCCAGCAGTGAATCGGCACAGGGAACCGAGCAGTACTTC.

This clonotype was seen many times. V gene TRBV12-3 or TRBV12-4 combines with J gene TRBJ2-5; D is undetermined. V was shortened by 6 bases and J by 2 bases, with 4 bases between the two germline ends. The CDR3 extends over 11 amino acids. The CDR3 DNA follows: TGTGCCAGCAGCATACAAGAGACCCAGTACTTC. This gives the protein CASSIQETQYF.

The chain joins TRBV5-1 to TRBJ2-2; TRBD2 aligns across 12 bases. J gave up 1 base and V 4 bases, and 2 bases lay outside the gene matches. In germline, CDR1 is SGHRS, CDR2 YFSETQ. The CDR3 extends over 16 amino acids. DNA of the CDR3: TGCGCCAGCAGCACGGGACTAGCGGGGAACACCGGGGAGCTGTTTTTT. This gives the protein CASSTGLAGNTGELFF.

This clonotype turned up a few times. The J gene is TRBJ2-3, the V gene TRBV9, with TRBD1 matching over 9 bases. Per the germline V gene, CDR1 is SGDLS and CDR2 is YYNGEE. V lost 4 bases and J lost 4; bases outside the gene matches: 4. This CDR3 is built from 14 residues. As DNA, the CDR3 is TGTGCCAGCAGCCCGGACAGGGGAGCAGATACGCAGTATTTT. Encoded protein: CASSPDRGADTQYF.

This clonotype was observed many times. The chain recombines TRBV28 with TRBJ2-1; D remains ambiguous. Germline lookup yields CDR1 MDHEN and CDR2 SYDVKM. With 2 bases removed from V and 4 bases from J, the gap between germline ends came to 3 bases. There are 12 residues in the CDR3. This chain's CDR3 is CASSLRYNEQFF. The CDR3 coding sequence is TGTGCCAGCAGTTTAAGGTACAATGAGCAGTTCTTC.

In its sample, this clonotype ranks as medium-sized. CDR3 bases: TGTGCCAGCACCAAACTGCCTGAAGCTTTCTTT. It specifies CASTKLPEAFF. The chain joins TRBV7-8 to TRBJ1-1; D remains ambiguous. Trimming stripped 7 bases from V and 6 bases from J, with 9 bases between. Germline CDR1 and CDR2: SGHVS and FQNEAQ. The CDR3 sequence is 11 residues long.

This clonotype was recorded at least ten times. J is TRBJ1-2 and V is TRBV12-3 or TRBV12-4, with D maybe TRBD1 (5 bases). The V and J ends lost 8 bases and 7 bases respectively, with 11 bases between them. The CDR3 spans 11 residues. CDR3 in DNA: TGTGCCAGCGGTCAGGGCGGTGGCTACACCTTC. Its protein is CASGQGGGYTF.

This clonotype was seen only a few times. The CDR3 region has the DNA TGCGCCAGCAGCTTGGACACCAAGACAGGGGACCGGGAGCAGTACTTC. This sequence encodes CASSLDTKTGDREQYF. J is TRBJ2-7 and V is TRBV5-1; TRBD1 matches at 8 bases. Germline V CDR1 and CDR2: SGHRS, YFSETQ. CDR3 size: 16 residues. V gave up 0 bases and J gave up 7 bases; unmatched junction bases: 12.

This clonotype has at least ten counts. The chain carries TRBV19 and TRBJ2-1, with TRBD2 matching 12 bases. From germline, CDR1 is LNHDA and CDR2 SQIVND (reference sequence). Losses at the gene ends were 3 bases for V and 4 bases for J; bases not matched to a gene: 1. This CDR3 is 15 amino acids long. The CDR3 reads CASSIGLAGYNEQFF. Written as DNA, the CDR3 is TGTGCCAGTAGTATCGGACTAGCGGGGTACAATGAGCAGTTCTTC.